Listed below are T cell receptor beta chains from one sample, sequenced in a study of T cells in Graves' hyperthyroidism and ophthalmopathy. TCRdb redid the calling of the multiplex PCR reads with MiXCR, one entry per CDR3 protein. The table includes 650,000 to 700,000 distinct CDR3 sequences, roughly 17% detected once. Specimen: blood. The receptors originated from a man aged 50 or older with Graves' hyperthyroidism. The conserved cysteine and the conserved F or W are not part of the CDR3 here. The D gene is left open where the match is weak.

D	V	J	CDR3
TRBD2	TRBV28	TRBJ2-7	ASSAPTAGDGYEQY
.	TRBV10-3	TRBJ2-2	AISESSGNTGELF
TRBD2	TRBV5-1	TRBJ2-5	ASSLAPGGSRETQY
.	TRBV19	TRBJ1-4	ASIGGAANEKLF
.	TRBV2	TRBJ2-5	ASTRRWQETQY
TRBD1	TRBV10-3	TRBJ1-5	AISTGTGKVGNQPQH
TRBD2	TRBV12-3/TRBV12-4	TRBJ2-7	ASSLGPGLENYEQY
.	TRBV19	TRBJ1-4	ASSSPRVNEKLF
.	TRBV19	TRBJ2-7	ASSMDGTFTYEQY
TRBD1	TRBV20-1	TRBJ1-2	SARDRDHYGYT
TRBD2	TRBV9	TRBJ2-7	ASSVAGSRGGEQY
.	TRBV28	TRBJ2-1	ASSLGGGDNGQF
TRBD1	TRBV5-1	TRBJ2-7	ASSRDRNEYEQY
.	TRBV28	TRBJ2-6	ASSFDQPGANVLT
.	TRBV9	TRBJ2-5	ASSVEPGVQETQY
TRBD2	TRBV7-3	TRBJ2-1	ASSSGLVLYNEQF
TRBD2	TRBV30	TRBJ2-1	AWERGSYNEQF
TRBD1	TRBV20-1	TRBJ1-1	SAAGTGRHTEAF
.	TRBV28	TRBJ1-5	ASSQPTTPQH
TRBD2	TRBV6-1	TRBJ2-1	ASSLAGGDNEQF
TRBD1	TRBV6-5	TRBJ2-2	ASSCGQGATGELF
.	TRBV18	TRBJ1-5	ASSQTATANQPQH
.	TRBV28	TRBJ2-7	ASGGGQVTYEQY
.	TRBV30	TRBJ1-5	AWTSGGDQPQH
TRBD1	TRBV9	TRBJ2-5	ASSVVGQGPQY
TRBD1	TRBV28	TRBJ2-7	ASTDPIRDRGPYEQY
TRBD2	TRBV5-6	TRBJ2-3	ASSSRGGSSDTQY
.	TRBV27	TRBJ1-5	ASSLSVDQPQH
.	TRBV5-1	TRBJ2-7	ASSAGQGRKGQY